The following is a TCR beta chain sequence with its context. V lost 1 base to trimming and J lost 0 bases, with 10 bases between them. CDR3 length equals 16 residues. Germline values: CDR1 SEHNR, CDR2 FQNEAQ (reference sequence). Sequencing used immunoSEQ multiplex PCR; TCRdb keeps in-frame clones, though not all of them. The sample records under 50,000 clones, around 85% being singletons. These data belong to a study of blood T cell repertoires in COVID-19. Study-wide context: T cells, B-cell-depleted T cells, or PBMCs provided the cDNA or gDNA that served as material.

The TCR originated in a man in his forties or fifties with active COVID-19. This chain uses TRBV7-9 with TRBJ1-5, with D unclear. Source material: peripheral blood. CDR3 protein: CASSLGSGYSNQPQHF. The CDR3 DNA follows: TGTGCCAGCAGCTTAGGCTCAGGCTATAGCAATCAGCCCCAGCATTTT.